This T cell receptor (beta chain) was found in a study of T cell responses to AZD1222 COVID-19 vaccine. General study findings and limits: The study found vaccine-associated CD4 TCRs spanning spike, dominant at 160-218 and 743-854. A mostly white British donor set with more females was recruited, and clonal diversity was possibly underestimated. Sampled repertoires all dated from after the peak T cell response. Reportedly, nearly half of unique spike TCRs recognized epitopes outside B.1.351/B.1.1.7 mutations.

The protocol was immunoSEQ multiplex PCR, while the TCRdb copy is restricted to in-frame clones and leaves out a portion. Found here are more than 140,000 clones, about 89% of them singletons; the top ten hold about 3%. Concerning this clone itself: The target antigen is unknown.

The length of the CDR3 is 16 residues. J gave up 2 bases and V 2 bases, and 4 bases lay outside the gene matches. The sequence came from an adult in good health. This chain connects TRBV5-3 to TRBJ2-3, with 11 positions matching TRBD2. TRBV5-3 counts as an open reading frame of uncertain function. The specimen was peripheral blood, collected on day 0 of AZD1222 vaccination. The CDR3 is CARSFGTSGSTDTQYF. CDR3 DNA: TGTGCCAGAAGCTTTGGGACTAGCGGATCCACAGATACGCAGTATTTT.